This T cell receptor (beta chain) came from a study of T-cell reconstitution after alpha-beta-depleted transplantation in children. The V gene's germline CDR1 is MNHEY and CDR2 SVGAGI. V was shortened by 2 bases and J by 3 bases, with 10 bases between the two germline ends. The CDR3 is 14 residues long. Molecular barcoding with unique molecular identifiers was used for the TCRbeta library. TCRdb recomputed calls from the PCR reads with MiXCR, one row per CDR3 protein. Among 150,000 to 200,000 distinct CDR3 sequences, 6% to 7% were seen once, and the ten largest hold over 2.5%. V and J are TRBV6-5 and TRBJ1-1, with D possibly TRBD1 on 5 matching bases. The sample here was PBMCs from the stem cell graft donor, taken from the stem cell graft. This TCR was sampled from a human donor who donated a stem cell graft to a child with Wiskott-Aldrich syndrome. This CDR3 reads CASSYLGGDTEAFF. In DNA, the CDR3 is TGTGCCAGCAGTTACCTCGGGGGGGACACTGAAGCTTTCTTT.